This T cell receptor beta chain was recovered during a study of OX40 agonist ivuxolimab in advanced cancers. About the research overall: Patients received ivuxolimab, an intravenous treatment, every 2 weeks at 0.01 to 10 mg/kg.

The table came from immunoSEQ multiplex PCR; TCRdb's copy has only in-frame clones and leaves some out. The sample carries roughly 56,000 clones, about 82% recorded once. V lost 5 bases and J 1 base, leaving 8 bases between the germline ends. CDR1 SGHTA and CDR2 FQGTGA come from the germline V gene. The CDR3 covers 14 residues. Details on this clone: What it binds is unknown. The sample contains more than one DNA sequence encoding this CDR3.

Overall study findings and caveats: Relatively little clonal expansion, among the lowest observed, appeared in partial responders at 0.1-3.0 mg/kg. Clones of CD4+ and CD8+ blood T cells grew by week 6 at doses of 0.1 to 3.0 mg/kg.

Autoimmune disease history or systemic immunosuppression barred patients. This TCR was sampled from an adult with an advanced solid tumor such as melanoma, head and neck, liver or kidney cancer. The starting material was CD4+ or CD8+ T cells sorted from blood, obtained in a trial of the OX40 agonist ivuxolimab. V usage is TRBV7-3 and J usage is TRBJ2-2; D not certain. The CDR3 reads CASSPTGNTGELFF. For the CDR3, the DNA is TGTGCCAGCAGCCCAACGGGGAACACCGGGGAGCTGTTTTTT.